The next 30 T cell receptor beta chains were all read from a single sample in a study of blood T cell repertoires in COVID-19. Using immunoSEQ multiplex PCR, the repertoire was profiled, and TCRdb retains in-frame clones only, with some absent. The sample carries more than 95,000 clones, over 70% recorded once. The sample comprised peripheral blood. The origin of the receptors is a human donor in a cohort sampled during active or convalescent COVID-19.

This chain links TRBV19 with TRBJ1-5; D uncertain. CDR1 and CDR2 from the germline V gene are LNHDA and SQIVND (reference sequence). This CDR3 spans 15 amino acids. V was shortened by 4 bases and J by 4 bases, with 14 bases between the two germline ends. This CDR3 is CASSRGTLVNQPQHF. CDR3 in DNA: TGTGCCAGTAGTAGAGGAACTCTAGTTAATCAGCCCCAGCATTTT.

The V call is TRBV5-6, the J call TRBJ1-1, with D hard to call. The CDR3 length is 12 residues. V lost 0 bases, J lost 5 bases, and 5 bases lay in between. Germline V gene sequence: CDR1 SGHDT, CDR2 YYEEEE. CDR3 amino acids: CASSLVRTEAFF. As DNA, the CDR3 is TGTGCCAGCAGCTTGGTGCGGACTGAAGCTTTCTTT.

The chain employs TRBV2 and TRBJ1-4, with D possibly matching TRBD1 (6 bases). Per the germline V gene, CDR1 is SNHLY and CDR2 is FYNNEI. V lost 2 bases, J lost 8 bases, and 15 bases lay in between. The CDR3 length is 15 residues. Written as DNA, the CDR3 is TGTGCCAGCAGTGAATTCCGCCGGGGGGGCGAAAAACTGTTTTTT. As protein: CASSEFRRGGEKLFF.

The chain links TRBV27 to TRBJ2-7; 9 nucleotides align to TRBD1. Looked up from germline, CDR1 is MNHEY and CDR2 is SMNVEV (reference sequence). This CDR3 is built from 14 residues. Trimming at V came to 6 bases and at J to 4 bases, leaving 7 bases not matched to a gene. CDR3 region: CASSQTGGLYEQYF. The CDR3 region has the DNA TGTGCCAGCAGCCAAACAGGGGGCCTATACGAGCAGTACTTC.

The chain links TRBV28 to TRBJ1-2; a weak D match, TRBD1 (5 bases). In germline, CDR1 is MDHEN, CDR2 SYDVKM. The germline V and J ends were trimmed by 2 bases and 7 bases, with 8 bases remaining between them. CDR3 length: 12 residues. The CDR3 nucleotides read TGTGCCAGCAGTTTAGCGGGGACTGGCTACACCTTC. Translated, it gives CASSLAGTGYTF.

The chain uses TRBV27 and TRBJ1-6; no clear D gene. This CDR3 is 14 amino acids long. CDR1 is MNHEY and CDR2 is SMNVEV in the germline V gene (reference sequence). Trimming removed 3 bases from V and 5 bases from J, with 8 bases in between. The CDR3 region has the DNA TGTGCCAGCAGTTTCTCAGGAAATAATTCACCCCTCCACTTT. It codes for CASSFSGNNSPLHF.

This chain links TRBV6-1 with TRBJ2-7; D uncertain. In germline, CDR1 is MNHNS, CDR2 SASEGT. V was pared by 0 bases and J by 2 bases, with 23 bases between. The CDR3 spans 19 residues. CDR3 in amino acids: CASSEARAALVTMAYEQYF. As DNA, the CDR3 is TGTGCCAGCAGTGAAGCGCGAGCCGCTCTAGTAACGATGGCCTACGAGCAGTACTTC.

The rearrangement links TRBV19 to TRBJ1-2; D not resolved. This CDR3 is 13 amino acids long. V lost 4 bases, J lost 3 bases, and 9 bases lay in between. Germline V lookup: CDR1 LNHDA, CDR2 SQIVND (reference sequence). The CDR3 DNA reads TGTGCCAGTAGTACCCACGGGGACTATGGCTACACCTTC. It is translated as CASSTHGDYGYTF.

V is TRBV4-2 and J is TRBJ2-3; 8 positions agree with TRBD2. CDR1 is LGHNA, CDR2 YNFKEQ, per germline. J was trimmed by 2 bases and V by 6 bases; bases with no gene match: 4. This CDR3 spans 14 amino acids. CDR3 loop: CASSLSGDTDTQYF. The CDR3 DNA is TGTGCCAGCAGTCTTAGCGGGGACACAGATACGCAGTATTTT.

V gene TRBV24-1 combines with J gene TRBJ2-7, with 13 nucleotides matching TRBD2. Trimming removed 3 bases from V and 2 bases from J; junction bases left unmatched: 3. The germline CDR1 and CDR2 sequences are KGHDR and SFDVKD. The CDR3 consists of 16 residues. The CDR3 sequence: CATSDPGLAGPYEQYF. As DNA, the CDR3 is TGTGCCACCAGTGATCCGGGACTAGCGGGGCCCTACGAGCAGTACTTC.

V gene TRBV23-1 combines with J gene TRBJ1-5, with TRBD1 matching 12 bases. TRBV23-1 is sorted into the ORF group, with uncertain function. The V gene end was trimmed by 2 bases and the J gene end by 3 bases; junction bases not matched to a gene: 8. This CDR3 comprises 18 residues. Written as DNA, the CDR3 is TGCGCCAGCAGTCAACCCTCCGGGACAGGGGGCTTCAATCAGCCCCAGCATTTT. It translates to CASSQPSGTGGFNQPQHF.

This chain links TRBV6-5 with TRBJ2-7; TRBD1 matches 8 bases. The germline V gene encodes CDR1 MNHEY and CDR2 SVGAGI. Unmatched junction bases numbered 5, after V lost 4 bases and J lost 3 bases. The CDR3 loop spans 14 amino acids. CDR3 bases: TGTGCCAGCAGTTTCTCCGACAGGGGCTACGAGCAGTACTTC. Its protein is CASSFSDRGYEQYF.

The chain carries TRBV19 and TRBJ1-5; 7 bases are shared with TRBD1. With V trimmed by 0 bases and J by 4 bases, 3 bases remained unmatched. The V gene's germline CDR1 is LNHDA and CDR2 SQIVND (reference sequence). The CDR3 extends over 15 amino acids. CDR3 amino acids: CASSIDGTANQPQHF. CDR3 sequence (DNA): TGTGCCAGTAGTATAGATGGGACAGCAAATCAGCCCCAGCATTTT.

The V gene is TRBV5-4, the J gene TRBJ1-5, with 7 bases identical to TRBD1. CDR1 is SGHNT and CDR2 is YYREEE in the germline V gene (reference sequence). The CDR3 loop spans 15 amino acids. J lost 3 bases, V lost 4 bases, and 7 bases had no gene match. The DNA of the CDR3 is TGTGCCAGCAGCATCGACAGGGCTATCAATCAGCCCCAGCATTTT. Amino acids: CASSIDRAINQPQHF. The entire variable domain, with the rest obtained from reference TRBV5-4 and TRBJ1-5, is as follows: ETGVTQSPTHLIKTRGQQVTLRCSSQSGHNTVSWYQQALGQGPQFIFQYYREEENGRGNFPPRFSGLQFPNYSSELNVNALELDDSALYLCASSIDRAINQPQHFGDGTRLSIL.

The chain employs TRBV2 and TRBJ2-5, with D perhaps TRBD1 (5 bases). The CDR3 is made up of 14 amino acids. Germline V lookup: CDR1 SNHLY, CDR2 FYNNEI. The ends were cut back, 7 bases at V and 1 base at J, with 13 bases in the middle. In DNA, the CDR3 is TGTGCCAGCAAGGCCTCGACAGCCCAAGAGACCCAGTACTTC. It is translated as CASKASTAQETQYF.

CDR3 coding DNA: TGTGCCAGTAGTACGGGACAGTACACTGAAGCTTTCTTT. Translation: CASSTGQYTEAFF. The rearrangement joins TRBV19 to TRBJ1-1, with TRBD1 identical over 7 bases. This CDR3 comprises 13 residues. Germline loops: CDR1 LNHDA, CDR2 SQIVND (reference sequence). Trimming at V came to 4 bases and at J to 3 bases, leaving 2 bases not matched to a gene. Filled out from reference TRBV19 and TRBJ1-1, the complete variable domain reads DGGITQSPKYLFRKEGQNVTLSCEQNLNHDAMYWYRQDPGQGLRLIYYSQIVNDFQKGDIAEGYSVSREKKESFPLTVTSAQKNPTAFYLCASSTGQYTEAFFGQGTRLTVV.

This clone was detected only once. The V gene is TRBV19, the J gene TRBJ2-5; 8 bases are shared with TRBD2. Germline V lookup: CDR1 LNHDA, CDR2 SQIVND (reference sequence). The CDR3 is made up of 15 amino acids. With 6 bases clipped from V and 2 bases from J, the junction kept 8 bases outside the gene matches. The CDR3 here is CASSSRGEVQETQYF. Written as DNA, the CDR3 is TGTGCCAGTAGCTCGCGGGGGGAGGTTCAAGAGACCCAGTACTTC.

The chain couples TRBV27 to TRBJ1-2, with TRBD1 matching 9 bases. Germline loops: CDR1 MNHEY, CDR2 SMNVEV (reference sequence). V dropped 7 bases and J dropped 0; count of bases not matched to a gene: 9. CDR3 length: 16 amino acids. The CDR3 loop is CASTGTGKIANYGYTF. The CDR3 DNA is TGTGCCAGCACTGGGACAGGGAAAATAGCTAACTATGGCTACACCTTC.

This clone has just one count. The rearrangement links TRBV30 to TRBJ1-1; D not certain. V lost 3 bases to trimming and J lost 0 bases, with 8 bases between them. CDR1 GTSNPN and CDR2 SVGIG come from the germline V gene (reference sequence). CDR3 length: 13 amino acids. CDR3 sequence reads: CAWRQIMNTEAFF. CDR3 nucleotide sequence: TGTGCCTGGAGACAGATCATGAACACTGAAGCTTTCTTT.

CDR3 nucleotide sequence: TGTGCCAGCAGCCGGGACAGGGGGCCTGGGGCCAACGTCCTGACTTTC. It encodes CASSRDRGPGANVLTF. The chain has TRBV7-8 and TRBJ2-6; 12 nucleotides align to TRBD1. Trimming at V came to 5 bases and at J to 2 bases, leaving 1 base not matched to a gene. This CDR3 is built from 16 residues. From germline, CDR1 is SGHVS and CDR2 FQNEAQ. Looking up the rest from reference TRBV7-8 and TRBJ2-6 gives the full variable domain: GAGVSQSPRYKVAKRGQDVALRCDPISGHVSLFWYQQALGQGPEFLTYFQNEAQLDKSGLPSDRFFAERPEGSVSTLKIQRTQQEDSAVYLCASSRDRGPGANVLTFGAGSRLTVL.

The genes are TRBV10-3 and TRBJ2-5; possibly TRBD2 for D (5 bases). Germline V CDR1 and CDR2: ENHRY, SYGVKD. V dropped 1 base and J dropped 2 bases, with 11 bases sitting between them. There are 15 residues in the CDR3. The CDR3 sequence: CAISEFGREQETQYF. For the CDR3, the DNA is TGTGCCATCAGTGAGTTCGGACGGGAACAAGAGACCCAGTACTTC.

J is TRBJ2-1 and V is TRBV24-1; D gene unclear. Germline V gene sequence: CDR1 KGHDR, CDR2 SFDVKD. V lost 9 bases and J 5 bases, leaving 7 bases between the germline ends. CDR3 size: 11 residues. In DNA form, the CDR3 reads TGTGCCACCTCTACAGACAATGAGCAGTTCTTC. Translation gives CATSTDNEQFF.

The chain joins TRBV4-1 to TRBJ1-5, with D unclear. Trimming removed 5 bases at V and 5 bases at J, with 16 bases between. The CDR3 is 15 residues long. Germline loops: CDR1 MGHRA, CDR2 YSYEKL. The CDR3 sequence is CASSAEVTSYQPQHF. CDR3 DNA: TGCGCCAGCAGCGCTGAGGTAACAAGCTATCAGCCCCAGCATTTT.

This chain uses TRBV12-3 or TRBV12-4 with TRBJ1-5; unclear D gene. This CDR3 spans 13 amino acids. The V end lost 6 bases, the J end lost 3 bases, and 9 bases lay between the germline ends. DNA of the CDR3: TGTGCCAGCAGATACGGGGACAATCAGCCCCAGCATTTT. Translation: CASRYGDNQPQHF.

CDR3 sequence reads: CASSVRTTQATREYTIYF. CDR3 sequence (DNA): TGTGCCAGCAGCGTACGTACCACCCAGGCCACACGGGAGTACACCATATATTTT. The chain recombines TRBV9 with TRBJ1-3; no clear D gene. V lost 1 base, J lost 8 bases, and 25 bases lay in between. From germline, CDR1 is SGDLS and CDR2 YYNGEE. This CDR3 region has 18 residues.

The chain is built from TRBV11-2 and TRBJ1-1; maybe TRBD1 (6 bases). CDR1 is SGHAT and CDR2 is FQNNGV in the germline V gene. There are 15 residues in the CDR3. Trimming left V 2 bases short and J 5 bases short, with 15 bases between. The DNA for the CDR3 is TGTGCCAGCAGCTTATCCCCAGGGGATGGGACTGAAGCTTTCTTT. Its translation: CASSLSPGDGTEAFF.

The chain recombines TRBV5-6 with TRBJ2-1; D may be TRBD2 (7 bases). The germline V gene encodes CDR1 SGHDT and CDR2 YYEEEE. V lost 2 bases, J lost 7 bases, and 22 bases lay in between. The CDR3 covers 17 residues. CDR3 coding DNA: TGTGCCAGCAGCTTCCGGCCGTGGCGGGGGCTGGGGAATGAGCAGTTCTTC. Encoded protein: CASSFRPWRGLGNEQFF.

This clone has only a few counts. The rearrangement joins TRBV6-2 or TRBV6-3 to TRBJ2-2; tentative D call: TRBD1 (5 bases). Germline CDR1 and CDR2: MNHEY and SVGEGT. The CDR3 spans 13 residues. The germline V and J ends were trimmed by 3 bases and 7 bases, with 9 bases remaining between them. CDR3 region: CASSYGAYGELFF. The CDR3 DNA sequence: TGTGCCAGCAGTTATGGGGCCTACGGGGAGCTGTTTTTT.

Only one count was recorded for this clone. CDR3 region: CAISDRGDYEKLFF. CDR3 sequence (DNA): TGTGCCATCAGCGACAGGGGAGATTACGAAAAACTGTTTTTT. This chain joins TRBV10-3 and TRBJ1-4, with 8 bases matching TRBD1. In germline, CDR1 is ENHRY, CDR2 SYGVKD. The junction had 8 bases not matched to a gene; V was cut back by 6 bases and J by 8 bases. This CDR3 comprises 14 residues.

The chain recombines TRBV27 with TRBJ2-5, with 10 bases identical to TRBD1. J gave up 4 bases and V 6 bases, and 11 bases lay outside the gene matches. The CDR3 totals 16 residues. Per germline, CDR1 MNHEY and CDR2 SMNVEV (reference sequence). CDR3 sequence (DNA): TGTGCCAGCAGCCGAGGGACAGGGGAATTAGGAGAGACCCAGTACTTC. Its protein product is CASSRGTGELGETQYF.